The 2 T cell receptor beta chains below all came from one sample that was sequenced in a study of blood T cells in healthy people across ages. With a J-beta primer mix and a sample-barcoded 5' primer, a second PCR ran roughly 7 to 11 cycles. Each CDR3 protein gets one entry after TCRdb re-called the 5' RACE reads with MiXCR. Found here are around 1.5 million distinct CDR3 sequences, around 42% of them singletons; the top ten hold less than 8%. Sequencing was carried out using blood. These receptors came from a woman aged 18-29 years in good health.

This clonotype occurred a few times. The rearrangement joins TRBV12-3 or TRBV12-4 to TRBJ2-5; 14 positions match TRBD2. The ends lost 2 bases at V and 0 bases at J; junction bases unmatched: 2. The CDR3 has 17 residues. As DNA, the CDR3 is TGTGCCAGCAGTTTACGACTAGCGGGGGGGTACCAAGAGACCCAGTACTTC. Translation: CASSLRLAGGYQETQYF.

The sample holds a few counts of this clonotype. The chain is built from TRBV27 and TRBJ2-1, with D possibly being TRBD1 or TRBD2 (5 bases each). Germline V CDR1 and CDR2: MNHEY, SMNVEV (reference sequence). The CDR3 contains 14 residues. The V end lost 5 bases, the J end lost 9 bases, and 17 bases lay between the germline ends. The CDR3 nucleotides read TGTGCCAGCAGTCTTCAGCTTTGGGGGACTGAGCAGTTCTTC. It encodes CASSLQLWGTEQFF.